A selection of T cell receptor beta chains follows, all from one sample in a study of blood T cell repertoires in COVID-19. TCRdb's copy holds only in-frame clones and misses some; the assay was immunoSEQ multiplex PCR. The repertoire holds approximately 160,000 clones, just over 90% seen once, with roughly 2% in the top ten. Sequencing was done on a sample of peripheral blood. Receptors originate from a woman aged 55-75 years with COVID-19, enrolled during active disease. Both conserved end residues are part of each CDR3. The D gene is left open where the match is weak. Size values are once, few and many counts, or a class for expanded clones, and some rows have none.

CDR3aa: CASSFGQGGREKLFF; CDR3nt: TGTGCCAGCAGTTTTGGACAGGGGGGACGGGAAAAACTGTTTTTT; abundance: NA; j_gene: TRBJ1-4; d_gene: TRBD1; v_gene: TRBV6-5
CDR3aa: CASSPLQGSSGNTIYF; CDR3nt: TGTGCCAGCAGCCCCTTACAGGGGAGCTCTGGAAACACCATATATTTT; abundance: NA; j_gene: TRBJ1-3; d_gene: TRBD1; v_gene: TRBV7-9
CDR3aa: CAISGGQGQNSPLHF; CDR3nt: TGTGCCATCAGTGGAGGACAGGGACAGAATTCACCCCTCCACTTT; abundance: NA; j_gene: TRBJ1-6; d_gene: TRBD1; v_gene: TRBV10-3
CDR3aa: CASSSTGRSVTEAFF; CDR3nt: TGTGCCAGCAGCTCCACAGGGCGGTCTGTGACTGAAGCTTTCTTT; abundance: NA; j_gene: TRBJ1-1; d_gene: NA; v_gene: TRBV7-6
CDR3aa: CASGAPGNTIYF; CDR3nt: TGTGCCAGCGGGGCCCCTGGAAACACCATATATTTT; abundance: NA; j_gene: TRBJ1-3; d_gene: NA; v_gene: TRBV7-3
CDR3aa: CASSDDRDGQPQHF; CDR3nt: TGTGCCAGCAGTGATGACAGGGATGGGCAGCCCCAGCATTTT; abundance: once; j_gene: TRBJ1-5; d_gene: TRBD1; v_gene: TRBV2
CDR3aa: CASSPGGGSYEQYF; CDR3nt: TGTGCCAGCAGCCCCGGGGGGGGGTCCTACGAGCAGTACTTC; abundance: NA; j_gene: TRBJ2-7; d_gene: TRBD2; v_gene: TRBV7-3
CDR3aa: CASSGGPYNEQFF; CDR3nt: TGTGCCAGCAGTGGAGGACCATACAATGAGCAGTTCTTC; abundance: NA; j_gene: TRBJ2-1; d_gene: NA; v_gene: TRBV6-2/TRBV6-3
CDR3aa: CASSQVGTGTSGGAVKTQYF; CDR3nt: TGTGCCAGCAGCCAAGTCGGCACGGGGACTAGCGGGGGGGCGGTAAAGACCCAGTACTTC; abundance: NA; j_gene: TRBJ2-5; d_gene: TRBD2; v_gene: TRBV3-1/TRBV3-2
CDR3aa: CASSYRGMNTEAFF; CDR3nt: TGTGCCAGCAGTTATAGGGGTATGAACACTGAAGCTTTCTTT; abundance: NA; j_gene: TRBJ1-1; d_gene: NA; v_gene: TRBV6-5
CDR3aa: CASSSTGTENEKLFF; CDR3nt: TGTGCCAGTAGTAGCACCGGCACAGAGAATGAAAAACTGTTTTTT; abundance: once; j_gene: TRBJ1-4; d_gene: NA; v_gene: TRBV19
CDR3aa: CASSLGLEQPQHF; CDR3nt: TGTGCCAGCAGCTTAGGCTTAGAACAGCCCCAGCATTTT; abundance: NA; j_gene: TRBJ1-5; d_gene: NA; v_gene: TRBV7-2
CDR3aa: CASTRQEPNTEAFF; CDR3nt: TGTGCCAGCACCCGACAGGAACCGAACACTGAAGCTTTCTTT; abundance: NA; j_gene: TRBJ1-1; d_gene: NA; v_gene: TRBV6-5
CDR3aa: CASSIGQGAYGYTF; CDR3nt: TGTGCCAGTAGTATAGGACAGGGGGCCTATGGCTACACCTTC; abundance: NA; j_gene: TRBJ1-2; d_gene: TRBD1; v_gene: TRBV19
CDR3aa: CAISIHGSTGELFF; CDR3nt: TGTGCCATCAGTATACACGGGAGCACCGGGGAGCTGTTTTTT; abundance: NA; j_gene: TRBJ2-2; d_gene: NA; v_gene: TRBV10-3
CDR3aa: CASSEGLAGGPHNEQFF; CDR3nt: TGTGCCAGCAGTGAGGGACTAGCGGGGGGGCCCCACAATGAGCAGTTCTTC; abundance: NA; j_gene: TRBJ2-1; d_gene: TRBD2; v_gene: TRBV5-6
CDR3aa: CASSYTSLHNYGYTF; CDR3nt: TGTGCCAGCAGTTACACATCCCTCCATAACTATGGCTACACCTTC; abundance: NA; j_gene: TRBJ1-2; d_gene: NA; v_gene: TRBV6-5
CDR3aa: CASSIFPSGAGGAGELFF; CDR3nt: TGTGCCAGTAGTATATTCCCATCCGGGGCAGGGGGTGCCGGGGAGCTGTTTTTT; abundance: NA; j_gene: TRBJ2-2; d_gene: TRBD1; v_gene: TRBV19
CDR3aa: CASSTWGGDNSPLHF; CDR3nt: TGTGCCAGTAGTACTTGGGGAGGGGATAATTCACCCCTCCACTTT; abundance: NA; j_gene: TRBJ1-6; d_gene: NA; v_gene: TRBV19
CDR3aa: CASSTQVRRVAEAFF; CDR3nt: TGTGCCAGCAGCACACAGGTCCGGAGGGTCGCTGAAGCTTTCTTT; abundance: NA; j_gene: TRBJ1-1; d_gene: NA; v_gene: TRBV7-2
CDR3aa: CASIRQGRGNQPQHF; CDR3nt: TGTGCCAGCATTAGACAGGGGAGGGGCAATCAGCCCCAGCATTTT; abundance: once; j_gene: TRBJ1-5; d_gene: TRBD1; v_gene: TRBV6-5
CDR3aa: CASSYRGGSDAFF; CDR3nt: TGTGCCAGCAGTTATAGAGGAGGGTCGGACGCTTTCTTT; abundance: NA; j_gene: TRBJ1-1; d_gene: NA; v_gene: TRBV6-5
CDR3aa: CATRDGKTMNTEAFF; CDR3nt: TGTGCCACCCGAGACGGGAAAACAATGAACACTGAAGCTTTCTTT; abundance: NA; j_gene: TRBJ1-1; d_gene: NA; v_gene: TRBV15
CDR3aa: CASSLEAVRNTEAFF; CDR3nt: TGCGCCAGCAGCTTGGAAGCCGTAAGGAACACTGAAGCTTTCTTT; abundance: NA; j_gene: TRBJ1-1; d_gene: NA; v_gene: TRBV5-1
CDR3aa: CASSQVGQGNTIYF; CDR3nt: TGCGCCAGCAGCCAAGTTGGACAAGGAAACACCATATATTTT; abundance: NA; j_gene: TRBJ1-3; d_gene: NA; v_gene: TRBV4-3
CDR3aa: CASSQEDSDTQYF; CDR3nt: TGTGCCAGCAGCCAAGAGGACTCAGATACGCAGTATTTT; abundance: NA; j_gene: TRBJ2-3; d_gene: NA; v_gene: TRBV4-2
CDR3aa: CASSFFETGGQETQYF; CDR3nt: TGTGCCAGTAGTTTTTTTGAGACAGGGGGACAAGAGACCCAGTACTTC; abundance: NA; j_gene: TRBJ2-5; d_gene: TRBD1; v_gene: TRBV19
CDR3aa: CASSLGGQVNQPQHF; CDR3nt: TGTGCCAGCAGCTTAGGTGGACAGGTTAATCAGCCCCAGCATTTT; abundance: NA; j_gene: TRBJ1-5; d_gene: TRBD1; v_gene: TRBV7-2